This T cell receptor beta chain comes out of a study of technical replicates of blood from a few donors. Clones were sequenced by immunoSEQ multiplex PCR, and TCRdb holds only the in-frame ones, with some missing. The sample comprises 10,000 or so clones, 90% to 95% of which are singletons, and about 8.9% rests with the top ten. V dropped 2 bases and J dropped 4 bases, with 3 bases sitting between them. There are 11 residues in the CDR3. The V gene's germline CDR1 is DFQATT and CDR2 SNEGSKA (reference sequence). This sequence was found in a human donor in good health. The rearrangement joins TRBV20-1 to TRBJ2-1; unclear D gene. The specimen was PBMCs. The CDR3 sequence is CSARQYNEQFF. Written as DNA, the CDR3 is TGCAGTGCTAGACAGTACAATGAGCAGTTCTTC.